The 9 T cell receptor beta chains below were found in one sample sequenced in a study of response to subunit inactivated influenza vaccine. TCRdb processed the RT-PCR reads anew with MiXCR; each CDR3 protein has one entry. The sample has hundreds of thousands of distinct CDR3 sequences; 14% are singletons. Material: PBMCs from blood, obtained 14 days before vaccination. The source of these receptors is a man in his fifties or sixties who received an inactivated influenza vaccine.

The chain has TRBV27 and TRBJ1-2; D perhaps matches TRBD1 (6 bases). The CDR3 spans 17 residues. V shed 5 bases and J shed 2 bases, with 21 bases lying between them. Germline V gives CDR1 MNHEY, CDR2 SMNVEV (reference sequence). The CDR3 region has the DNA TGTGCCAGCAGTCCCAAGATGAACAGGGAATCCAACTATGGCTACACCTTC. Translation gives CASSPKMNRESNYGYTF.

This clonotype was counted only a few times. The J gene is TRBJ2-2, the V gene TRBV7-8; D is unclear. CDR1 SGHVS and CDR2 FQNEAQ come from the germline V gene. Trimming pared 5 bases from V and 4 bases from J, leaving 14 bases between. The CDR3 covers 15 residues. The CDR3 DNA follows: TGTGCCAGCAGCCCCGTTGTCGCGCTCACCGGGGAGCTGTTTTTT. This codes for CASSPVVALTGELFF.

This rearrangement joins TRBV20-1 to TRBJ2-2; 8 bases are a match to TRBD2. V shed 6 bases, J shed 5 bases, and the junction held 5 bases outside the gene matches. Germline V gene lookup returns CDR1 DFQATT and CDR2 SNEGSKA (reference sequence). CDR3 size: 13 residues. As DNA, the CDR3 is TGCAGTGCACGTAGCGGGGCAACCGGGGAGCTGTTTTTT. It specifies CSARSGATGELFF.

This rearrangement joins TRBV5-1 to TRBJ2-7; 10 bases match TRBD2. Germline CDR1 is SGHRS and CDR2 is YFSETQ. The junction had 7 bases not matched to a gene; V was cut back by 7 bases and J by 3 bases. This CDR3 comprises 14 residues. The CDR3 spells CASGRSSGGYEQYF. CDR3 nucleotides: TGCGCCAGCGGCCGATCTAGCGGGGGCTACGAGCAGTACTTC. Supplemented by reference TRBV5-1 and TRBJ2-7, the full variable domain reads KAGVTQTPRYLIKTRGQQVTLSCSPISGHRSVSWYQQTPGQGLQFLFEYFSETQRNKGNFPGRFSGRQFSNSRSEMNVSTLELGDSALYLCASGRSSGGYEQYFGPGTRLTVT.

This clonotype appeared a few times. The V gene is TRBV20-1, the J gene TRBJ1-4, with D uncertain. This CDR3 is built from 15 residues. Trimming removed 0 bases at V and 2 bases at J, with 10 bases between. Germline CDR1 is DFQATT and CDR2 is SNEGSKA (reference sequence). For the CDR3, the DNA is TGCAGTGCTAGAGATGGCGGATCTACTAATGAAAAACTGTTTTTT. As protein: CSARDGGSTNEKLFF.

This clonotype came up a few times. The chain couples TRBV6-2 or TRBV6-3 to TRBJ1-1; 11 bases map to TRBD1. The ends lost 6 bases at V and 0 bases at J; junction bases unmatched: 9. The CDR3 contains 17 residues. The V gene's germline CDR1 is MNHEY and CDR2 SVGEGT. This CDR3 reads CASRHPGTGGMNTEAFF. The CDR3 DNA sequence: TGTGCCAGCAGGCACCCCGGGACAGGGGGGATGAACACTGAAGCTTTCTTT.

On this clonotype itself: It may be a read error: a sequence one base away is much more abundant. CDR3 DNA sequence: TGTGCCAGCAGATACAGGGTCACAGATACGCAGTATTTT. Protein sequence: CASRYRVTDTQYF. This chain uses TRBV12-3 or TRBV12-4 with TRBJ2-3, with a tentative D call TRBD1 (6 bases). V lost 6 bases and J lost 2, with 9 bases in between. The CDR3 extends over 13 amino acids.

This clonotype has a count of ten or more. This chain's CDR3 is CSAEGLGPWNEQFF. The CDR3 DNA sequence: TGCAGCGCCGAGGGACTAGGGCCTTGGAATGAGCAGTTCTTC. V usage is TRBV29-1 and J usage is TRBJ2-1, with 8 bases identical to TRBD2. Looked up from germline, CDR1 is SQVTM and CDR2 is ANQGSEA. The J segment lost 7 bases and the V segment lost 7 bases, leaving 12 bases of the junction unmatched. There are 14 residues in the CDR3.

The table lists this clonotype with a count of one. The genes are TRBV7-6 and TRBJ2-7; 7 bases agree with TRBD2. The CDR3 is made up of 14 amino acids. Germline V CDR1 and CDR2: SGHVS, FNYEAQ. V was clipped by 5 bases and J by 2 bases; unmatched bases: 6. The DNA for the CDR3 is TGTGCCAGCAGCCCCAGCGGGGAGACCTACGAGCAGTACTTC. Protein sequence: CASSPSGETYEQYF. The whole variable domain, filled in from reference TRBV7-6 and TRBJ2-7, reads GAGVSQSPRYKVTKRGQDVALRCDPISGHVSLYWYRQALGQGPEFLTYFNYEAQQDKSGLPNDRFSAERPEGSISTLTIQRTEQRDSAMYRCASSPSGETYEQYFGPGTRLTVT.